Following are 18 T cell receptor beta chains from one sample sequenced in a study of cytomegalovirus exposure and HLA in healthy donors. PCR was performed using 60 Vbeta and 13 Jbeta primers. Measured with immunoSEQ multiplex PCR; TCRdb has only the in-frame clones, and not every one. Among tens of thousands of clones, more than 60% were seen once, and the ten largest hold approximately 1.6%. The sequenced sample was PBMCs. These receptors originate from a man in his forties in good health and CMV-seronegative.

The V and J genes are TRBV18 and TRBJ2-7; D is possibly TRBD2 (6 bases). The CDR3 totals 17 residues. With 3 bases removed from V and 0 bases from J, the gap between germline ends came to 18 bases. CDR1 and CDR2 from the germline V gene are KGHSH and LQKENI. In nucleotides, the CDR3 is TGTGCCAGCTCACCCCGGGGGAGCAGGGCGAGCTCCTACGAGCAGTACTTC. It encodes CASSPRGSRASSYEQYF.

The chain carries TRBV19 and TRBJ2-7, with 11 nucleotides matching TRBD1. Germline assignment: CDR1 LNHDA and CDR2 SQIVND (reference sequence). With V trimmed by 5 bases and J by 3 bases, 3 bases remained unmatched. The CDR3 runs 14 residues. The CDR3 nucleotides are TGTGCCAGTAGTGCAGGGACAGGGGGCTACGAGCAGTACTTC. Translating it yields CASSAGTGGYEQYF. Using reference TRBV19 and TRBJ2-7 for the parts outside the CDR3, the full variable domain is DGGITQSPKYLFRKEGQNVTLSCEQNLNHDAMYWYRQDPGQGLRLIYYSQIVNDFQKGDIAEGYSVSREKKESFPLTVTSAQKNPTAFYLCASSAGTGGYEQYFGPGTRLTVT.

The V call is TRBV19, the J call TRBJ1-2; D unclear. Germline assignment: CDR1 LNHDA and CDR2 SQIVND (reference sequence). The CDR3 spans 15 residues. V lost 4 bases, J lost 4 bases, and 16 bases lay in between. The CDR3 DNA reads TGTGCCAGTAGTAGTAGACGCAGTCGGAGCTATGGCTACACCTTC. This sequence encodes CASSSRRSRSYGYTF.

This chain uses TRBV27 with TRBJ2-7, with 13 bases identical to TRBD2. Germline CDR1 MNHEY, CDR2 SMNVEV (reference sequence). The V and J ends lost 5 bases and 5 bases, in that order; junction bases with no gene match: 12. The CDR3 sequence is 17 residues long. The CDR3 region is CASSPFLLAGGFDEQYF. DNA for the CDR3: TGTGCCAGCAGTCCTTTCTTACTAGCGGGAGGGTTTGACGAGCAGTACTTC.

This clone was counted between two and nine times. The V and J genes are TRBV15 and TRBJ1-2; TRBD1 aligns across 9 bases. V gave up 0 bases and J gave up 4 bases; unmatched junction bases: 3. CDR1 and CDR2 from the germline V gene are LNHNV and YYDKDF (reference sequence). The CDR3 consists of 15 residues. CDR3 DNA sequence: TGTGCCACCAGCAGAGAAGGGACAGGGAGCTATGGCTACACCTTC. The encoded protein is CATSREGTGSYGYTF.

The chain employs TRBV19 and TRBJ2-7; maybe TRBD2 (7 bases). The V end was cut by 5 bases, the J end by 6 bases, with 20 bases between. CDR1 and CDR2 (germline): LNHDA, SQIVND (reference sequence). The CDR3 is 15 amino acids. CDR3 sequence: CASSDAEAGAGEQYF. CDR3 DNA sequence: TGTGCCAGTAGTGACGCGGAGGCGGGGGCCGGCGAGCAGTACTTC.

With respect to this clone: A read error may produce the germline difference seen at one junction end. V is TRBV7-7 and J is TRBJ1-4, with 7 bases aligning to TRBD1. Germline CDR1 is SSHAT and CDR2 is FNYEAQ (reference sequence). The CDR3 sequence is 15 residues long. CDR3 in DNA: TGTGCTAGCAGCGCGGGGACAGTGCCGAATGAAAAACTGTTTTTT. Amino acids: CASSAGTVPNEKLFF. Full variable domain (outside the CDR3, taken from reference TRBV7-7 and TRBJ1-4): GAGVSQSPRYKVTKRGQDVTLRCDPISSHATLYWYQQALGQGPEFLTYFNYEAQPDKSGLPSDRFSAERPEGSISTLTIQRTEQRDSAMYRCASSAGTVPNEKLFFGSGTQLSVL.

In this sample, this clone turned up once. The gene calls are TRBV7-8 and TRBJ1-1; 7 bases fit TRBD1. Germline values: CDR1 SGHVS, CDR2 FQNEAQ. J gave up 5 bases and V 5 bases, and 17 bases lay outside the gene matches. This CDR3 has 17 residues. The CDR3 reads CASSPRGRGGADTEAFF. CDR3 nucleotides: TGTGCCAGCAGCCCCAGAGGCAGAGGGGGCGCGGATACTGAAGCTTTCTTT.

This clone was found once. The genes are TRBV4-2 and TRBJ2-7, with 12 positions matching TRBD2. The germline V gene has CDR1 LGHNA and CDR2 YNFKEQ. With 1 base clipped from V and 4 bases from J, the junction kept 5 bases outside the gene matches. The CDR3 spans 16 residues. The CDR3 loop reads CASSQGLTSGSYEQYF. The CDR3 DNA reads as TGTGCCAGCAGCCAAGGTCTGACTAGCGGGAGTTACGAGCAGTACTTC.

The chain couples TRBV4-2 to TRBJ2-2; 8 bases are shared with TRBD2. This CDR3 region has 15 residues. V gave up 6 bases and J gave up 7 bases; unmatched junction bases: 10. Germline V gives CDR1 LGHNA, CDR2 YNFKEQ. In DNA form, the CDR3 reads TGTGCCAGCAGTCGGGGGAGCGGGAGTAGCGGGGAGCTGTTTTTT. Its protein is CASSRGSGSSGELFF.

This chain uses TRBV6-1 with TRBJ2-5; D is possibly TRBD1 (6 bases). The ends were cut back, 10 bases at V and 3 bases at J, with 18 bases in the middle. The CDR3 totals 14 residues. Germline-derived CDR1 and CDR2 are MNHNS and SASEGT. CDR3 protein: CATTQGPAKETQYF. CDR3 DNA sequence: TGTGCCACCACGCAGGGGCCCGCAAAAGAGACCCAGTACTTC.

The CDR3 DNA reads TGCGCCAGCAGCTTGGGACAGGGCTACACCTTC. Translated: CASSLGQGYTF. The V and J genes are TRBV5-1 and TRBJ1-2; a weak D match, TRBD1 (5 bases). The CDR3 contains 11 residues. The V gene's germline CDR1 is SGHRS and CDR2 YFSETQ. The ends were cut back, 0 bases at V and 8 bases at J, with 5 bases in the middle.

The chain employs TRBV7-6 and TRBJ2-5; no reliable D call. Germline V CDR1 and CDR2: SGHVS, FNYEAQ. V gave up 5 bases and J gave up 0 bases, with 4 bases separating them. The CDR3 has 12 residues. Written as DNA, the CDR3 is TGTGCCAGCAGCCCTCACCAAGAGACCCAGTACTTC. Its translation: CASSPHQETQYF.

In its sample, this clone is medium-sized. The V call is TRBV7-9, the J call TRBJ1-4; D is unclear. From germline, CDR1 is SEHNR and CDR2 FQNEAQ (reference sequence). The V end lost 5 bases, the J end lost 0 bases, and 13 bases lay between the germline ends. This CDR3 is 16 amino acids long. The CDR3 DNA is TGTGCCAGCAGCCCACAGAGCCTTGCAACTAATGAAAAACTGTTTTTT. This codes for CASSPQSLATNEKLFF. The whole variable domain, filled in from reference TRBV7-9 and TRBJ1-4, reads DTGVSQNPRHKITKRGQNVTFRCDPISEHNRLYWYRQTLGQGPEFLTYFQNEAQLEKSRLLSDRFSAERPKGSFSTLEIQRTEQGDSAMYLCASSPQSLATNEKLFFGSGTQLSVL.

The gene calls are TRBV29-1 and TRBJ2-1, with a tentative D call TRBD2 (5 bases). Trimming cost V 4 bases and J 5 bases, with 12 bases left between them. CDR1 and CDR2 (germline): SQVTM, ANQGSEA. CDR3 length: 13 residues. CDR3 in amino acids: CSVGGGRDNEQFF. The CDR3 DNA reads TGCAGCGTTGGTGGTGGGAGAGACAATGAGCAGTTCTTC.

This rearrangement joins TRBV29-1 to TRBJ2-7; D is unclear. The length of the CDR3 is 14 residues. V was cut by 5 bases and J by 4 bases, with 18 bases left in between. CDR1 SQVTM and CDR2 ANQGSEA come from the germline V gene. The CDR3 bases are TGCAGCGTTACCCTAGACGGAACTCGTTACGAGCAGTACTTC. It encodes CSVTLDGTRYEQYF.

V is TRBV28 and J is TRBJ1-3; 7 nucleotides agree with TRBD1. Looked up from germline, CDR1 is MDHEN and CDR2 is SYDVKM. CDR3 length: 17 residues. The trim removed 4 bases at V and 0 bases at J, leaving 9 bases unmatched. For the CDR3, the DNA is TGTGCCAGCAGTTGGGAAACAGGGGCTACCTCTGGAAACACCATATATTTT. Its translation: CASSWETGATSGNTIYF.

In the case of this clone: The same CDR3 is also encoded by other DNA sequences in this sample. The genes are TRBV5-6 and TRBJ2-2, with a possible D match to TRBD2 (6 bases). The germline gives CDR1 SGHDT, CDR2 YYEEEE. The V gene lost 2 bases and the J gene lost 0 bases, with 8 bases spanning the gap. The CDR3 loop spans 15 amino acids. In DNA, the CDR3 is TGTGCCAGCAGCTTCGGAGGGACGAACACCGGGGAGCTGTTTTTT. Translation: CASSFGGTNTGELFF.